One and the same sample provided the 31 T cell receptor beta chains below, sequenced in a study of cytomegalovirus exposure and HLA in healthy donors. PCR primers comprised 60 Vbeta and 13 Jbeta primers. Generated by immunoSEQ multiplex PCR, the TCRdb table keeps only in-frame clones and is missing some. The sample gives about 82,000 clones, roughly 67% of which show up once; roughly 21% is in the top ten. The sample was PBMCs. The receptors were sampled from a woman aged 45-59 years in good health and CMV-seropositive.

This chain joins TRBV7-3 and TRBJ2-2; maybe TRBD1 (6 bases). Trimming took off 5 bases at V and 4 bases at J, with 11 bases between the two ends. The CDR3 contains 14 residues. Germline assignment: CDR1 SGHTA and CDR2 FQGTGA. In nucleotides, the CDR3 is TGTGCCAGCAGCCCGACAGGCGGCACCGGGGAGCTGTTTTTT. As protein: CASSPTGGTGELFF. Using reference TRBV7-3 and TRBJ2-2 for the parts outside the CDR3, the full variable domain is GAGVSQTPSNKVTEKGKYVELRCDPISGHTALYWYRQSLGQGPEFLIYFQGTGAADDSGLPNDRFFAVRPEGSVSTLKIQRTERGDSAVYLCASSPTGGTGELFFGEGSRLTVL.

This sequence joins TRBV7-2 and TRBJ1-5, with a tentative D call TRBD1 (5 bases). The CDR3 runs to 13 residues. With 5 bases removed from V and 6 bases from J, the gap between germline ends came to 11 bases. Germline loops: CDR1 SGHTA, CDR2 FQGNSA. Here the CDR3 reads CASSPQGFQPQHF. The CDR3 bases are TGTGCCAGCAGCCCGCAGGGATTTCAGCCCCAGCATTTT.

This clone occurred once. The CDR3 here is CASSLLYRGEQYF. CDR3 nucleotide sequence: TGTGCCAGCAGCTTACTTTACAGGGGCGAGCAGTACTTC. The chain couples TRBV7-3 to TRBJ2-7; 7 nucleotides match TRBD1. After removal of 2 bases from V and 6 bases from J, the junction contained 4 bases not matched to a gene. Germline V gene data show CDR1 as SGHTA and CDR2 as FQGTGA. The CDR3 contains 13 residues. The entire variable domain, with the rest obtained from reference TRBV7-3 and TRBJ2-7, is as follows: GAGVSQTPSNKVTEKGKYVELRCDPISGHTALYWYRQSLGQGPEFLIYFQGTGAADDSGLPNDRFFAVRPEGSVSTLKIQRTERGDSAVYLCASSLLYRGEQYFGPGTRLTVT.

The V and J genes are TRBV14 and TRBJ1-2; weak D call: TRBD1 (5 bases). The CDR3 loop spans 13 amino acids. V lost 4 bases to trimming and J lost 5 bases, with 11 bases between them. CDR1 SGHDN and CDR2 FVKESK come from the germline V gene. The CDR3 sequence is CASSLIPGYGYTF. The CDR3 nucleotides read TGTGCCAGCAGCCTAATTCCAGGGTATGGCTACACCTTC.

This rearrangement joins TRBV10-2 to TRBJ1-1; TRBD1 is a possible D gene (6 bases). The length of the CDR3 is 13 residues. V was pared by 6 bases and J by 3 bases, with 11 bases between. CDR1 is WSHSY and CDR2 is SAAADI in the germline V gene. CDR3 loop: CASRDDRHTEAFF. CDR3 coding DNA: TGCGCCAGCAGAGACGACAGGCACACTGAAGCTTTCTTT.

V gene TRBV7-9 combines with J gene TRBJ1-3, with TRBD1 identical over 7 bases. The CDR3 covers 14 residues. J lost 4 bases, V lost 4 bases, and 4 bases had no gene match. Germline CDR1 SEHNR, CDR2 FQNEAQ (reference sequence). CDR3 loop: CASSSQGLGNTIYF. DNA for the CDR3: TGTGCCAGCAGCTCACAGGGGCTGGGAAACACCATATATTTT.

A few counts support this clone. The chain employs TRBV28 and TRBJ1-6; D is possibly TRBD1 (6 bases). The CDR3 runs to 16 residues. CDR1 and CDR2 from the germline V gene are MDHEN and SYDVKM. Trimming shortened V by 7 bases and J by 1 base, and 14 bases separated the two germline ends. For the CDR3, the DNA is TGTGCCAGCATTGCGGGGGCAGGGTCCTATAATTCACCCCTCCACTTT. Translation gives CASIAGAGSYNSPLHF.

This clone appeared a single time. CDR3: CASSPDSNEAFF. CDR3 nucleotide sequence: TGTGCCAGCAGCCCGGACAGTAATGAAGCTTTCTTT. The rearrangement uses TRBV6-6 and TRBJ1-1, with TRBD1 as a possible D gene (6 bases). The germline gives CDR1 MNHNY, CDR2 SVGAGI (reference sequence). The V end lost 6 bases, the J end lost 7 bases, and 12 bases lay between the germline ends. The CDR3 spans 12 residues.

The chain has TRBV9 and TRBJ1-2; D gene ambiguous. The ends were cut back, 0 bases at V and 5 bases at J, with 14 bases in the middle. CDR3 size: 15 residues. Germline CDR1 SGDLS, CDR2 YYNGEE. CDR3 sequence (DNA): TGTGCCAGCAGCGTAGAGTCCGGAGACGGGTATGGCTACACCTTC. It is translated as CASSVESGDGYGYTF.

The chain links TRBV7-2 to TRBJ2-3, with 11 positions matching TRBD2. The CDR3 extends over 17 amino acids. Germline V gives CDR1 SGHTA, CDR2 FQGNSA. Trimming cost V 5 bases and J 7 bases; bases outside gene matches: 14. The CDR3 nucleotides are TGTGCCAGCAGCGCGCGTAGCGGGGGGGCTGTTTCAAATACGCAGTATTTT. Amino acid sequence: CASSARSGGAVSNTQYF.

This clone was counted only a few times. V is TRBV19 and J is TRBJ2-7; 7 nucleotides line up with TRBD1. V lost 2 bases to trimming and J lost 3 bases; unmatched junction nucleotides: 4. The CDR3 runs to 14 residues. CDR1 LNHDA and CDR2 SQIVND come from the germline V gene (reference sequence). The CDR3 region has the DNA TGTGCCAGTAGTATACCGGGACAGAACTACGAGCAGTACTTC. Encoded protein: CASSIPGQNYEQYF.

The chain couples TRBV2 to TRBJ1-1, with TRBD1 matching over 7 bases. Trimming cost V 8 bases and J 5 bases; bases outside gene matches: 17. This CDR3 comprises 16 residues. Germline CDR1 is SNHLY and CDR2 is FYNNEI. CDR3 sequence: CASQGDTTGLGTEAFF. CDR3 bases: TGTGCCAGCCAGGGAGATACGACAGGGCTGGGGACTGAAGCTTTCTTT.

The J gene is TRBJ1-2, the V gene TRBV25-1; 9 positions agree with TRBD1. CDR3 length: 17 amino acids. Germline assignment: CDR1 MGHDK and CDR2 SYGVNS. Trimming removed 1 base from V and 4 bases from J; junction bases left unmatched: 10. CDR3 in DNA: TGTGCCAGCAGTGAATCGTCGGGACAGGGTATTTCCTATGGCTACACCTTC. This translates into CASSESSGQGISYGYTF.

This chain joins TRBV12-5 and TRBJ1-2; 10 bases are a match to TRBD1. Trimming removed 1 base from V and 8 bases from J; junction bases left unmatched: 4. In germline, CDR1 is LGHNT, CDR2 FRNRAP. The CDR3 has 14 residues. This chain's CDR3 is CASGLGQGAVGYTF. DNA for the CDR3: TGTGCTAGTGGTTTGGGACAGGGGGCCGTCGGCTACACCTTC.

The CDR3 spells CASSLVQGNEQYF. CDR3 coding DNA: TGCGCCAGCAGCTTAGTACAGGGAAACGAGCAGTACTTC. The V and J genes are TRBV5-1 and TRBJ2-5, with a tentative D call TRBD1 (6 bases). The end of the DNA aligns better with TRBJ2-7, so the J call may be wrong. This CDR3 has 13 amino acids. Germline V gene lookup returns CDR1 SGHRS and CDR2 YFSETQ.

This clone was seen more than once but under ten times. The rearrangement uses TRBV11-1 and TRBJ1-4; D is unresolved. V shed 5 bases and J shed 7 bases, with 14 bases lying between them. The CDR3 spans 14 residues. Germline loops: CDR1 SGHAT, CDR2 FQDESV (reference sequence). Here the CDR3 reads CASSQTSEGEKLFF. CDR3 bases: TGTGCCAGCAGCCAGACTTCTGAGGGTGAAAAACTGTTTTTT.

The chain couples TRBV29-1 to TRBJ1-3, with D possibly matching TRBD1 (6 bases). Germline V gives CDR1 SQVTM, CDR2 ANQGSEA. Trimming removed 4 bases at V and 2 bases at J, with 12 bases between. The CDR3 has 14 residues. Written as DNA, the CDR3 is TGCAGCGTTGGAGAGAAGGGGGCTGGAAACACCATATATTTT. Protein sequence: CSVGEKGAGNTIYF.

The chain has TRBV5-1 and TRBJ2-5, with 8 bases fitting TRBD2. Per the germline V gene, CDR1 is SGHRS and CDR2 is YFSETQ. Germline trimming cut 2 bases from V and 3 bases from J; bases unmatched to any gene: 3. This CDR3 spans 14 amino acids. The CDR3 reads CASSLPAGEETQYF. For the CDR3, the DNA is TGCGCCAGCAGCTTACCAGCGGGGGAAGAGACCCAGTACTTC.

This chain joins TRBV6-1 and TRBJ2-2, with 8 positions matching TRBD1. CDR3 size: 15 residues. The V segment lost 4 bases and the J segment 1 base; nucleotides outside the gene matches: 2. CDR1 MNHNS and CDR2 SASEGT come from the germline V gene. The CDR3 here is CASSAGGWNTGELFF. The DNA of the CDR3 is TGTGCCAGCAGTGCAGGGGGCTGGAACACCGGGGAGCTGTTTTTT.

The genes are TRBV7-9 and TRBJ2-3; D perhaps matches TRBD2 (6 bases). The CDR3 consists of 14 residues. Trimming took 3 bases from V and 0 from J, leaving 7 bases between them. In germline, CDR1 is SEHNR, CDR2 FQNEAQ (reference sequence). CDR3 residues: CASSLTRSTDTQYF. CDR3 in DNA: TGTGCCAGCAGCTTGACTAGAAGCACAGATACGCAGTATTTT.

The rearrangement joins TRBV5-1 to TRBJ2-7; D is possibly TRBD1 (6 bases). The germline V and J ends were trimmed by 1 base and 5 bases, with 13 bases remaining between them. The CDR3 runs 14 residues. Germline CDR1 is SGHRS and CDR2 is YFSETQ. The CDR3 coding sequence is TGCGCCAGCAGCTTGTTTCAGGGGTCCCACGAGCAGTACTTC. It specifies CASSLFQGSHEQYF.

The sample holds a few counts of this clone. DNA of the CDR3: TGTGCCAGCAGCGGACAGACGAACACCGGGGAGCTGTTTTTT. Its translation is CASSGQTNTGELFF. The rearrangement joins TRBV7-9 to TRBJ2-2; D is possibly TRBD1 (6 bases). The germline V and J ends were trimmed by 5 bases and 0 bases, with 7 bases remaining between them. This CDR3 spans 14 amino acids. The germline V gene encodes CDR1 SEHNR and CDR2 FQNEAQ (reference sequence).

This chain connects TRBV4-1 to TRBJ1-4; D remains unclear. This CDR3 comprises 15 residues. Germline V gene sequence: CDR1 MGHRA, CDR2 YSYEKL. V was trimmed by 0 bases and J by 5 bases, leaving 10 bases between them. CDR3 in amino acids: CASSQESRFNEKLFF. CDR3 coding DNA: TGCGCCAGCAGCCAAGAAAGTAGATTCAATGAAAAACTGTTTTTT.

The CDR3 nucleotides are TGTGCCAGCTCACGTTACAGCAACCAAGAGACCCAGTACTTC. Translating it yields CASSRYSNQETQYF. V and J are TRBV18 and TRBJ2-5; unclear D gene. Germline-derived CDR1 and CDR2 are KGHSH and LQKENI. Trimming left V 4 bases short and J 0 bases short, with 9 bases between. The CDR3 has 14 amino acids.

This clone was seen more than once but under ten times. The V and J genes are TRBV29-1 and TRBJ1-1; 9 bases line up with TRBD1. Germline lookup yields CDR1 SQVTM and CDR2 ANQGSEA. The CDR3 is 12 amino acids. V lost 6 bases, J lost 6 bases, and 5 bases stayed unmatched. The chain's CDR3 is CSVQTGGPEAFF. CDR3 in DNA: TGCAGCGTACAAACAGGGGGCCCTGAAGCTTTCTTT.

This chain joins TRBV5-6 and TRBJ1-2, with D maybe TRBD1 (5 bases). V gave up 5 bases and J gave up 8 bases, with 19 bases separating them. The CDR3 runs 14 residues. Germline CDR1 is SGHDT and CDR2 is YYEEEE. CDR3 nucleotide sequence: TGTGCCAGCAGTTATGACAGAGAGGTTTTGGGCTACACCTTC. Its protein product is CASSYDREVLGYTF.

This clone was counted many times. J is TRBJ1-1 and V is TRBV10-3; D unresolved. Between the trimmed V and J ends, which lost 8 bases and 0 bases, there was a span of 7 bases. From germline, CDR1 is ENHRY and CDR2 SYGVKD. This CDR3 spans 12 amino acids. The CDR3 is CAIGTVNTEAFF. CDR3 in DNA: TGTGCCATCGGCACAGTGAACACTGAAGCTTTCTTT.

This chain joins TRBV7-8 and TRBJ1-1; 7 bases align to TRBD1. Per germline, CDR1 SGHVS and CDR2 FQNEAQ. The CDR3 totals 15 residues. V gave up 7 bases and J gave up 6 bases; unmatched junction bases: 14. CDR3 region: CASTNGYRGISEAFF. Written as DNA, the CDR3 is TGTGCCAGCACCAATGGATACAGGGGAATCTCTGAAGCTTTCTTT.

In its sample, this clone was seen a few times. The rearrangement links TRBV6-5 to TRBJ2-1; 10 positions agree with TRBD1. Germline V gene data show CDR1 as MNHEY and CDR2 as SVGAGI. This CDR3 spans 13 amino acids. Germline trimming cut 10 bases from V and 8 bases from J; bases unmatched to any gene: 8. CDR3 protein: CATWTGGKDEQFF. CDR3 in DNA: TGTGCCACCTGGACAGGGGGTAAGGATGAGCAGTTCTTC.

The V call is TRBV9, the J call TRBJ2-7; 9 bases map to TRBD1. CDR3 length: 12 residues. The germline V gene has CDR1 SGDLS and CDR2 YYNGEE. The J segment lost 9 bases and the V segment lost 5 bases, leaving 6 bases of the junction unmatched. The CDR3 region has the DNA TGTGCCAGCAGGGGGACAGGGAACGGGCAGTACTTC. As protein: CASRGTGNGQYF.

V usage is TRBV28 and J usage is TRBJ2-7, with TRBD1 matching over 10 bases. The V segment lost 5 bases and the J segment 2 bases; nucleotides outside the gene matches: 9. From germline, CDR1 is MDHEN and CDR2 SYDVKM. The CDR3 has 16 residues. In DNA form, the CDR3 reads TGTGCCAGCAGTAGGAGGGGACAGGGGTCACCCTACGAGCAGTACTTC. Encoded protein: CASSRRGQGSPYEQYF.